This record looks at one T cell receptor beta chain sequence and its context. These data originate in a study of control samples from healthy donors and cancer patients. Sequencing was performed with immunoSEQ multiplex PCR; in TCRdb, only in-frame clones are kept and a portion is missing. The table shows 80,000 or so clones, with 91% occurring only once. This TCR was recovered from a man aged 50-59 years in good health. Sample: blood.

The CDR3 protein is CASRRGPNTEAFF. The CDR3 region has the DNA TGTGCCAGCCGCAGGGGGCCGAACACTGAAGCTTTCTTT. V usage is TRBV11-2 and J usage is TRBJ1-1; TRBD1 matches 8 bases. The CDR3 sequence is 13 residues long. CDR1 and CDR2 (germline): SGHAT, FQNNGV. The V gene end was trimmed by 8 bases and the J gene end by 1 base; junction bases not matched to a gene: 3.